The text below deals with one T cell receptor (beta chain). The antigen is unknown. This record comes from a study of CD8 T cells in Susac syndrome. Turning to the study itself: Patients with Susac syndrome were, at the time of blood collection, therapy-naive, maintained on corticosteroids, or maintained on intravenous immunoglobulin alone. Study outcomes and limitations: The relatively small number of individuals in the TCR sequencing and HLA analysis was acknowledged by the study.

The CDR3 is made up of 13 amino acids. Trimming cost V 1 base and J 0 bases, with 5 bases left between them. The V gene's germline CDR1 is DFQATT and CDR2 SNEGSKA (reference sequence). The RNA, about 0.5 to 1 ug, was put through reverse transcription using random hexamers. TCRdb passed the immunoSEQ multiplex PCR reads through MiXCR, listing each CDR3 protein once. The sample contains over 140,000 distinct CDR3 sequences, approximately 95% of which appear only once. High-throughput TCR beta sequencing covered peripheral CD8+ and CD4+ T cells. TEMRA cells were enriched by FACS, while CD8+ and CD4+ T cells were obtained through a negative isolation that was performed magnetically.

This chain connects TRBV20-1 to TRBJ2-3; unclear D gene. The source material was CD4+ T cells from PBMCs. The sequence was collected from a human donor with Susac syndrome. The CDR3 bases are TGCAGTGCTAGAGCGGACAGCACAGATACGCAGTATTTT. As protein: CSARADSTDTQYF.